This entry describes one TCR beta chain. Its antigen is currently unknown. This sample was taken from a study of OX40 agonist ivuxolimab in advanced cancers. The V gene lost 8 bases and the J gene lost 3 bases, with 14 bases spanning the gap. Germline lookup yields CDR1 SGHAT and CDR2 FQNNGV. The CDR3 is made up of 13 amino acids. Regarding the study as a whole: At 0.1 to 3.0 mg/kg, CD4+ and CD8+ blood T cells expanded clonally by week 6. Some nonresponders likewise displayed low normalized T-cell clonal expansion. CD4+ T cells averaged fewer expanded clones than CD8+ T cells.

Sequencing was performed with immunoSEQ multiplex PCR; in TCRdb, only in-frame clones are kept and a portion is missing. The sample records tens of thousands of clones, roughly 85% being singletons. Sequenced here: CD4+ or CD8+ T cells sorted from blood, sampled in a trial of the OX40 agonist ivuxolimab. The receptor was isolated from an adult with an advanced solid tumor such as melanoma, head and neck, liver or kidney cancer. This rearrangement joins TRBV11-2 to TRBJ2-7; the D gene is possibly TRBD2 (6 bases). The CDR3 sequence: CASGKSGFYEQYF. CDR3 bases: TGTGCCAGCGGGAAGAGCGGGTTCTACGAGCAGTACTTC.